Listed here are 18 T cell receptor beta chains from one sample, sequenced in a study of response to subunit inactivated influenza vaccine. TCRdb itself ran the RT-PCR reads through MiXCR, one entry per CDR3 protein. The sample shows around 520,000 distinct CDR3 sequences, 25% of them seen only once. Source: CD4+ T cells sorted from PBMCs, taken approximately 5 days after vaccination. The receptors come from a man over 45 who received an inactivated influenza vaccine.

This clonotype came up many times. V usage is TRBV20-1 and J usage is TRBJ2-7; D is unclear. The ends were cut back, 1 base at V and 3 bases at J, with 13 bases in the middle. Germline lookup yields CDR1 DFQATT and CDR2 SNEGSKA (reference sequence). The CDR3 is 14 amino acids. CDR3 coding DNA: TGCAGTGCTAGAGCACCCACTACTCTCTACGAGCAGTACTTC. It specifies CSARAPTTLYEQYF.

Remarks on this clonotype: At one of its ends the junction is not consistent with the germline gene, which may arise from a read error. The chain couples TRBV12-3 or TRBV12-4 to TRBJ2-3, with 8 bases fitting TRBD2. The CDR3 has 12 residues. The CDR3 is CASSLGTSIWDF. The CDR3 bases are TGTGCCAGCAGTTTAGGGACTAGCATATGGGATTTT.

This clonotype has more than one count but fewer than ten. The chain is built from TRBV11-2 and TRBJ2-5, with D unresolved. V was shortened by 0 bases and J by 5 bases, with 16 bases between the two germline ends. This CDR3 comprises 16 residues. Per germline, CDR1 SGHAT and CDR2 FQNNGV. This CDR3 is CASSLEIWGQRETQYF. The CDR3 region has the DNA TGTGCCAGCAGCTTAGAGATATGGGGTCAGAGGGAGACCCAGTACTTC.

This chain uses TRBV6-1 with TRBJ2-1, with 12 bases fitting TRBD2. Germline assignment: CDR1 MNHNS and CDR2 SASEGT. Losses at the gene ends were 6 bases for V and 5 bases for J; bases not matched to a gene: 5. CDR3 length: 15 amino acids. The CDR3 region is CASRRLAGDHNEQFF. The CDR3 nucleotides are TGTGCCAGCAGAAGACTAGCGGGAGACCACAATGAGCAGTTCTTC.

With regard to this clonotype: The CDR3 ends on some other residue instead of the conserved phenylalanine or tryptophan, so this is likely a read error. CDR3 sequence (DNA): TGTGCCAGCAGGGAGACTAGCGGGAGCTTCTACGAGCAGTACCTC. This codes for CASRETSGSFYEQYL. The chain carries TRBV7-2 and TRBJ2-7; 12 bases map to TRBD2. The CDR3 sequence is 15 residues long. After removal of 6 bases from V and 3 bases from J, the junction contained 6 bases not matched to a gene. CDR1 and CDR2 from the germline V gene are SGHTA and FQGNSA.

The chain links TRBV6-2 or TRBV6-3 to TRBJ2-7; possibly TRBD2 for D (6 bases). Germline V gene data show CDR1 as MNHEY and CDR2 as SVGEGT. V was clipped by 4 bases and J by 7 bases, with 20 bases between them. The CDR3 totals 15 residues. Here the CDR3 DNA reads TGTGCCAGCAGTTCCCTCTACGGGACTCGGGTGGAGCAGTACTTC. This encodes CASSSLYGTRVEQYF.

The chain combines TRBV6-1 with TRBJ1-4; D possibly corresponds to TRBD1 (5 bases). CDR3 size: 14 residues. Germline V gene sequence: CDR1 MNHNS, CDR2 SASEGT. Trimming pared 6 bases from V and 2 bases from J, leaving 10 bases between. The CDR3 protein is CASRRQHTNEKLFF. Here the CDR3 DNA reads TGTGCCAGCAGGCGACAGCACACTAATGAAAAACTGTTTTTT.

The V call is TRBV12-3 or TRBV12-4, the J call TRBJ1-4; tentative D call: TRBD1 (6 bases). V was cut by 7 bases and J by 8 bases, with 17 bases left in between. CDR3 length equals 14 residues. The CDR3 here is CASTRGTFEEKLFF. The CDR3 DNA sequence: TGTGCCAGCACCCGGGGGACATTCGAAGAAAAACTGTTTTTT.

The chain is built from TRBV7-2 and TRBJ1-1; D is possibly TRBD1 (5 bases). This CDR3 spans 16 amino acids. Per germline, CDR1 SGHTA and CDR2 FQGNSA. Between the trimmed V and J ends, which lost 0 bases and 5 bases, there was a span of 16 bases. CDR3 in DNA: TGTGCCAGCAGCTTAGCACTAGGGCAGGGAGGGACTGAAGCTTTCTTT. Protein: CASSLALGQGGTEAFF.

This clonotype was found once. The chain employs TRBV5-4 and TRBJ2-2, with TRBD1 as a possible D gene (5 bases). CDR3 length equals 15 residues. With 4 bases removed from V and 6 bases from J, the gap between germline ends came to 16 bases. Germline CDR1 reads SGHNT; CDR2 reads YYREEE (reference sequence). CDR3 residues: CASSPNQGRSGELFF. In DNA form, the CDR3 reads TGTGCCAGCAGCCCTAATCAGGGTCGGTCCGGGGAGCTGTTTTTT.

This clonotype was observed a handful of times. The chain joins TRBV18 to TRBJ2-5, with a weak D call TRBD2 (5 bases). The V end lost 0 bases, the J end lost 8 bases, and 13 bases lay between the germline ends. The germline gives CDR1 KGHSH, CDR2 LQKENI. CDR3 length: 14 amino acids. CDR3 coding DNA: TGTGCCAGCTCACCACCGCCAGGACTTTACACCCAGTACTTC. It translates to CASSPPPGLYTQYF.

V gene TRBV29-1 combines with J gene TRBJ2-1, with 7 bases identical to TRBD1. The CDR3 has 14 residues. Per the germline V gene, CDR1 is SQVTM and CDR2 is ANQGSEA. Unmatched junction bases numbered 7, after V lost 8 bases and J lost 0 bases. The DNA of the CDR3 is TGCAGCTTTCGACAGGGAAGCTCCTACAATGAGCAGTTCTTC. Translating it yields CSFRQGSSYNEQFF.

The chain links TRBV20-1 to TRBJ2-2, with D possibly TRBD2 on 6 matching bases. Germline V CDR1 and CDR2: DFQATT, SNEGSKA (reference sequence). The CDR3 loop spans 14 amino acids. V lost 7 bases to trimming and J lost 0 bases, with 12 bases between them. Here the CDR3 reads CSGRDFANTGELFF. CDR3 DNA: TGCAGTGGGAGGGACTTCGCGAACACCGGGGAGCTGTTTTTT.

This clonotype has a handful of counts. The chain employs TRBV27 and TRBJ1-6, with 9 bases that match TRBD1. CDR3 length: 17 residues. The germline V gene has CDR1 MNHEY and CDR2 SMNVEV (reference sequence). The V gene end was trimmed by 5 bases and the J gene end by 5 bases; junction bases not matched to a gene: 10. The CDR3 DNA sequence: TGTGCCAGCAGTCTACGATACAGACAGGGGGATAATTCACCCCTCCACTTT. Protein product: CASSLRYRQGDNSPLHF.

The chain combines TRBV20-1 with TRBJ2-3; no clear D gene. Germline CDR1 DFQATT, CDR2 SNEGSKA (reference sequence). The CDR3 is 16 residues long. Between the trimmed V and J ends, which lost 5 bases and 2 bases, there was a span of 20 bases. CDR3 nucleotides: TGCAGTGCTTCGAGTGGACCCCCTATCACCACAGATACGCAGTATTTT. This translates into CSASSGPPITTDTQYF.

This clonotype was detected a few times. The DNA of the CDR3 is TGTGCCAGCAGAAAAGGGACAGGGCGGTACGAGCAGTACTTC. This sequence encodes CASRKGTGRYEQYF. The rearrangement uses TRBV6-1 and TRBJ2-7; 9 nucleotides agree with TRBD1. V lost 6 bases, J lost 4 bases, and 7 bases stayed unmatched. From germline, CDR1 is MNHNS and CDR2 SASEGT. The CDR3 is 14 amino acids.

The V and J genes are TRBV7-2 and TRBJ2-5; weak D call: TRBD2 (6 bases). The ends were cut back, 3 bases at V and 0 bases at J, with 11 bases in the middle. The germline V gene has CDR1 SGHTA and CDR2 FQGNSA. The CDR3 sequence is 15 residues long. The CDR3 spells CASSFGGVNQETQYF. The DNA for the CDR3 is TGTGCCAGCAGCTTTGGCGGGGTGAACCAAGAGACCCAGTACTTC.

This clonotype was seen ten or more times. The V and J genes are TRBV28 and TRBJ1-2, with 8 positions matching TRBD1. Unmatched junction bases numbered 8, after V lost 2 bases and J lost 6 bases. Germline lookup yields CDR1 MDHEN and CDR2 SYDVKM. This CDR3 region has 15 residues. CDR3 sequence: CASSLDSGGINGYTF. CDR3 nucleotides: TGTGCCAGCAGTTTAGATTCAGGGGGCATCAATGGCTACACCTTC.